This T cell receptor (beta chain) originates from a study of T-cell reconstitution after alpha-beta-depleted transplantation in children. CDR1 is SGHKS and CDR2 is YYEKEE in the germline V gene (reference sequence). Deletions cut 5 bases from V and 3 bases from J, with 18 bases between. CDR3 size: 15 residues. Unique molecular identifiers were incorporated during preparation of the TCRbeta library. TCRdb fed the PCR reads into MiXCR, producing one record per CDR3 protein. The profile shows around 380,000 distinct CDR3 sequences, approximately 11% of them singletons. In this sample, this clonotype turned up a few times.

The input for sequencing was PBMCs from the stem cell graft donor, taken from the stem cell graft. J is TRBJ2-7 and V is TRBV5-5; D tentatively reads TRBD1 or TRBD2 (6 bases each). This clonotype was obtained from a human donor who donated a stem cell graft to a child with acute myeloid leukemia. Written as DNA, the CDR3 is TGTGCCAGCAGGAACACCCGTGGAGGGGGCTACGAGCAGTACGTC. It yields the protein CASRNTRGGGYEQYV.